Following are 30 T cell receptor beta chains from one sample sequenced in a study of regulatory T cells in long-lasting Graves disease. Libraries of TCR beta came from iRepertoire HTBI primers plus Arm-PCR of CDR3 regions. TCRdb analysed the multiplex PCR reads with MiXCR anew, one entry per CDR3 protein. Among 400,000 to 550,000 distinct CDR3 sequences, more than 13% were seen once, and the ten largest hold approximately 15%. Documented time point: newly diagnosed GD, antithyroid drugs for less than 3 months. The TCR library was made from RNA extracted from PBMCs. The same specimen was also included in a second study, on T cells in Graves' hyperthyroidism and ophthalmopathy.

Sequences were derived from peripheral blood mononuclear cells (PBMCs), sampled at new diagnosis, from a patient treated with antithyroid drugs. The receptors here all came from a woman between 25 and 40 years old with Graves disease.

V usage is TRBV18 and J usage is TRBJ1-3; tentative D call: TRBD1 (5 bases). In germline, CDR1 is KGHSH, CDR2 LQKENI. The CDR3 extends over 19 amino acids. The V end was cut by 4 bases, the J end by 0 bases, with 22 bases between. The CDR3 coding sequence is TGTGCCAGCTCACTGATTCTTCCGGGACGGCTCCTCTCTGGAAACACCATATATTTT. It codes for CASSLILPGRLLSGNTIYF.

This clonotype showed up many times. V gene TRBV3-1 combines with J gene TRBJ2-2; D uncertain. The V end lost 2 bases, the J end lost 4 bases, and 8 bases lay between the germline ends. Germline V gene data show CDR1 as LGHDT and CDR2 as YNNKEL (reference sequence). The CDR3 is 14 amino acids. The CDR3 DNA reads TGTGCCAGCAGCCAACGGCAAACCACCGGGGAGCTGTTTTTT. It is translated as CASSQRQTTGELFF. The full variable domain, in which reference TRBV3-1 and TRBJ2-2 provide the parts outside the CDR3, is DTAVSQTPKYLVTQMGNDKSIKCEQNLGHDTMYWYKQDSKKFLKIMFSYNNKELIINETVPNRFSPKSPDKAHLNLHINSLELGDSAVYFCASSQRQTTGELFFGEGSRLTVL.

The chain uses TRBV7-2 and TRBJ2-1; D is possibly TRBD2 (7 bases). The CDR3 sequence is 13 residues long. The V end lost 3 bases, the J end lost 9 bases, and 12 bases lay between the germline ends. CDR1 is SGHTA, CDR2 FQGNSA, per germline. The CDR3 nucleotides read TGTGCCAGCAGCTTGGGGGGGCATGGTGAGCAGTTCTTC. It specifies CASSLGGHGEQFF. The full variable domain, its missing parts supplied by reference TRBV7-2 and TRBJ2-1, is GAGVSQSPSNKVTEKGKDVELRCDPISGHTALYWYRQSLGQGLEFLIYFQGNSAPDKSGLPSDRFSAERTGGSVSTLTIQRTQQEDSAVYLCASSLGGHGEQFFGPGTRLTVL.

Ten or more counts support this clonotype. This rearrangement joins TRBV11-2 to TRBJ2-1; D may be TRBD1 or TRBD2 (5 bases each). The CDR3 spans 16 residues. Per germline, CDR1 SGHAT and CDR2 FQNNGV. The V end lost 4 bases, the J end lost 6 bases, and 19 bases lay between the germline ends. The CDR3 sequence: CASSSGAWERGNEQFF. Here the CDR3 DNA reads TGTGCCAGCAGCTCCGGCGCTTGGGAGAGGGGCAATGAGCAGTTCTTC.

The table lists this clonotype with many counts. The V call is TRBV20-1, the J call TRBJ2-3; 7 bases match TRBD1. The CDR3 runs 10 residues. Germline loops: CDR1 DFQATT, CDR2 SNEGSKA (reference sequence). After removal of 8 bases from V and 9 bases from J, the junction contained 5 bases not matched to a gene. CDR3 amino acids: CSTGASTQYF. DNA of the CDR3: TGCAGTACAGGGGCGTCGACGCAGTATTTT.

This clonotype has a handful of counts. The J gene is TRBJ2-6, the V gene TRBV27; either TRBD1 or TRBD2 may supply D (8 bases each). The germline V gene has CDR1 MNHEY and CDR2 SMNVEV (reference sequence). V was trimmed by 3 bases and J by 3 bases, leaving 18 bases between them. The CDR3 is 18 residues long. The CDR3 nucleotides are TGTGCCAGCAGTTTTAGCGGGACAGGAGTGGATGGGGCCAACGTCCTGACTTTC. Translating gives CASSFSGTGVDGANVLTF.

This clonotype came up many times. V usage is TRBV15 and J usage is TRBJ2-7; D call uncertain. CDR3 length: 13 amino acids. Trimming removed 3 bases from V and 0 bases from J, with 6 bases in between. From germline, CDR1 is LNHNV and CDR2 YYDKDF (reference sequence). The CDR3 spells CATSRDVSYEQYF. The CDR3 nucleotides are TGTGCCACCAGCAGGGACGTCTCCTACGAGCAGTACTTC.

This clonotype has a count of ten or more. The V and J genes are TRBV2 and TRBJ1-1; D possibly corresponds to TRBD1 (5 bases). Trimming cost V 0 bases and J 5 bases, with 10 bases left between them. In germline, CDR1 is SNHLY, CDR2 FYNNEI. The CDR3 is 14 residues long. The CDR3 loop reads CASSEAGRATEAFF. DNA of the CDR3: TGTGCCAGCAGTGAAGCGGGCAGGGCGACTGAAGCTTTCTTT.

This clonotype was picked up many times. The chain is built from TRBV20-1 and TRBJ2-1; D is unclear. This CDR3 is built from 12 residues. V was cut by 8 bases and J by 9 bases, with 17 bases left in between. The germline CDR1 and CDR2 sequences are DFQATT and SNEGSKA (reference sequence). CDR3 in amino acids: CSQRLAAAEQFF. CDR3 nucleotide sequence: TGCAGTCAGCGATTGGCGGCAGCTGAGCAGTTCTTC.

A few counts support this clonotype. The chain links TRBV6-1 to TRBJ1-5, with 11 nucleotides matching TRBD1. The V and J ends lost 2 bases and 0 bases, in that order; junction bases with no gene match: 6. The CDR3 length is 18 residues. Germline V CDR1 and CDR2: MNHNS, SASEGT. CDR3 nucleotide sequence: TGTGCCAGCAGTGAAAGGACAGGGGGCGTTGGTAGCAATCAGCCCCAGCATTTT. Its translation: CASSERTGGVGSNQPQHF.

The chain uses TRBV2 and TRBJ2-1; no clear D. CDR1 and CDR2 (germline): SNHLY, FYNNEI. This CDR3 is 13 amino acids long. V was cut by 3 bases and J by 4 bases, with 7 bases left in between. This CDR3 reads CASSDRAYNEQFF. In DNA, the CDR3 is TGTGCCAGCAGTGATAGGGCGTACAATGAGCAGTTCTTC.

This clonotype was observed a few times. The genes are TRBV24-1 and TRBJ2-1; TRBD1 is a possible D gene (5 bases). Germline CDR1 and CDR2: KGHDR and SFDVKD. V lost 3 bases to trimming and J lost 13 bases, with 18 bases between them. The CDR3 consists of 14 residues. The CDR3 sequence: CATSDPGRAGNQFF. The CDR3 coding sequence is TGTGCCACCAGTGATCCAGGACGGGCAGGGAACCAGTTCTTC.

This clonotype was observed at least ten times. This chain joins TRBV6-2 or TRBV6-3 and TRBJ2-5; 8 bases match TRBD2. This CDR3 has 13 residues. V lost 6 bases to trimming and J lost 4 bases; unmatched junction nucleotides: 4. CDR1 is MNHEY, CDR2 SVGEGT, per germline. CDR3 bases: TGTGCCAGCAGAACAAGCGGGAGAGAGACCCAGTACTTC. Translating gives CASRTSGRETQYF.

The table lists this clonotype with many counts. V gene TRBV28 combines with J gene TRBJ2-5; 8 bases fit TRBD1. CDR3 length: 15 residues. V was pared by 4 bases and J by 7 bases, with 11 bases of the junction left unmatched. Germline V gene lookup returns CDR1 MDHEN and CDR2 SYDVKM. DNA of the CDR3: TGTGCCAGCAGTTCCGCCGGGACAGGAGGGGGGACCCAGTACTTC. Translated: CASSSAGTGGGTQYF. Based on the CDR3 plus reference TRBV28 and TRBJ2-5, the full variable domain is DVKVTQSSRYLVKRTGEKVFLECVQDMDHENMFWYRQDPGLGLRLIYFSYDVKMKEKGDIPEGYSVSREKKERFSLILESASTNQTSMYLCASSSAGTGGGTQYFGPGTRLLVL.

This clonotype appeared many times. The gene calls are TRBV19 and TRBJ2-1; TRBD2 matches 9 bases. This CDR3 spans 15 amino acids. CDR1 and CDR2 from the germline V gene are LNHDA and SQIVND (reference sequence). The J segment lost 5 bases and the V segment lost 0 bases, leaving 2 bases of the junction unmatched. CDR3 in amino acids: CASSIESSGNNEQFF. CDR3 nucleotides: TGTGCCAGTAGTATAGAATCTAGCGGGAACAATGAGCAGTTCTTC.

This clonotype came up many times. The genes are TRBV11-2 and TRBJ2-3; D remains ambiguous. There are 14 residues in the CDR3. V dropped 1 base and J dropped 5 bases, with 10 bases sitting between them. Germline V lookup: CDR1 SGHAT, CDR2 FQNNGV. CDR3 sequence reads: CASSLGAGGDTQYF. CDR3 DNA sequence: TGTGCCAGCAGCTTAGGGGCAGGCGGAGATACGCAGTATTTT.

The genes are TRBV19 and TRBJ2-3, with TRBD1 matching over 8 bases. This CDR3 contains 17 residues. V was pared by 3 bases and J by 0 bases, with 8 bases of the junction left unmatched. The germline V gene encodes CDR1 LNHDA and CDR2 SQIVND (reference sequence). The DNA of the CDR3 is TGTGCCAGTAGTATCGGGACAGGACAATATAGCACAGATACGCAGTATTTT. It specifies CASSIGTGQYSTDTQYF. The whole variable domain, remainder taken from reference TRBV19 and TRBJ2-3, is DGGITQSPKYLFRKEGQNVTLSCEQNLNHDAMYWYRQDPGQGLRLIYYSQIVNDFQKGDIAEGYSVSREKKESFPLTVTSAQKNPTAFYLCASSIGTGQYSTDTQYFGPGTRLTVL.

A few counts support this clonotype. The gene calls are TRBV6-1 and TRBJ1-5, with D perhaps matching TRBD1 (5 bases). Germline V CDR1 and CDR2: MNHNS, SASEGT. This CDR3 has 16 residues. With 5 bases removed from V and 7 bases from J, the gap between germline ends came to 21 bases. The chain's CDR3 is CASSTPGVRGIQPQHF. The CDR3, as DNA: TGTGCCAGCAGTACCCCCGGGGTTCGGGGGATCCAGCCCCAGCATTTT.

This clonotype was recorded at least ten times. This chain's CDR3 is CASTRGAGNTDTQYF. The CDR3 nucleotides are TGTGCCAGCACCCGTGGGGCGGGTAACACAGATACGCAGTATTTT. The chain links TRBV3-1 to TRBJ2-3; D is possibly TRBD1 or TRBD2 (5 bases each). V was clipped by 7 bases and J by 2 bases, with 16 bases between them. The CDR3 contains 15 residues. Germline V lookup: CDR1 LGHDT, CDR2 YNNKEL (reference sequence).

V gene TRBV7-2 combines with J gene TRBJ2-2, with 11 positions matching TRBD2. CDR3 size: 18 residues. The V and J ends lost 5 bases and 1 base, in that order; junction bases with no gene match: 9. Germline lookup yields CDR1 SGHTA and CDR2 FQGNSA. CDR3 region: CASSTRGLAGGNTGELFF. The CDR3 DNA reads TGTGCCAGCAGCACTAGGGGTCTAGCGGGAGGGAACACCGGGGAGCTGTTTTTT.

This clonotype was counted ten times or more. CDR3: CASSLRDGESYEQYF. The CDR3 region has the DNA TGTGCCAGCAGCTTACGGGACGGAGAGTCCTACGAGCAGTACTTC. This chain uses TRBV7-3 with TRBJ2-7; D might be TRBD1 or TRBD2, each matching 5 bases. The CDR3 totals 15 residues. Germline lookup yields CDR1 SGHTA and CDR2 FQGTGA. V was pared by 2 bases and J by 1 base, with 12 bases between.

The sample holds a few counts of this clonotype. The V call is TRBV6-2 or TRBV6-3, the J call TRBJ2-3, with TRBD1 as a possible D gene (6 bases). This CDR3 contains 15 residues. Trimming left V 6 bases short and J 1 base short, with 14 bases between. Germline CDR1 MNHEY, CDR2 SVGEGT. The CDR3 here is CASSPGTQGTDTQYF. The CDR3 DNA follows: TGTGCCAGCAGCCCCGGGACACAAGGCACAGATACGCAGTATTTT.

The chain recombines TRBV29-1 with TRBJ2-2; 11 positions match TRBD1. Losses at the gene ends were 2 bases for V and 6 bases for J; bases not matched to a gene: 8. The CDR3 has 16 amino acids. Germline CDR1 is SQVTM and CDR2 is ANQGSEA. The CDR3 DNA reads TGCAGCGTTGAACCGGACAGGGGGCGCGGGCCCGGGGAGCTGTTTTTT. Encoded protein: CSVEPDRGRGPGELFF.

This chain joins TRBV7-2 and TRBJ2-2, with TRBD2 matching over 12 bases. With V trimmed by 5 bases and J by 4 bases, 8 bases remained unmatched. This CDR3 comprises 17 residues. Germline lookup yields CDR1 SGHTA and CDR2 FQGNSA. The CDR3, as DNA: TGTGCCAGCAGCAGCCGACGACTAGCGGGAGTCACCGGGGAGCTGTTTTTT. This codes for CASSSRRLAGVTGELFF.

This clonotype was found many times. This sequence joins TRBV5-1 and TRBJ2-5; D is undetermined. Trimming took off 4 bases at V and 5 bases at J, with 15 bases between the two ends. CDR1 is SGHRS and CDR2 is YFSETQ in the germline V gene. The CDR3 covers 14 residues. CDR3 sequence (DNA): TGCGCCAGCAGCCTTGATAACGAGGATGAGACCCAGTACTTC. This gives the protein CASSLDNEDETQYF. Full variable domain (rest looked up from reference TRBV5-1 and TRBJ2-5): KAGVTQTPRYLIKTRGQQVTLSCSPISGHRSVSWYQQTPGQGLQFLFEYFSETQRNKGNFPGRFSGRQFSNSRSEMNVSTLELGDSALYLCASSLDNEDETQYFGPGTRLLVL.

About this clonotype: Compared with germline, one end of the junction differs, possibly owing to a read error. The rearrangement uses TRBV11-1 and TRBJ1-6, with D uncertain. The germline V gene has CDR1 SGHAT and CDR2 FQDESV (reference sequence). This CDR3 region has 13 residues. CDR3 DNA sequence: TGCGCCAGCAGCCTTATGGGGAATTCACCCCTCCACTTT. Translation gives CASSLMGNSPLHF.

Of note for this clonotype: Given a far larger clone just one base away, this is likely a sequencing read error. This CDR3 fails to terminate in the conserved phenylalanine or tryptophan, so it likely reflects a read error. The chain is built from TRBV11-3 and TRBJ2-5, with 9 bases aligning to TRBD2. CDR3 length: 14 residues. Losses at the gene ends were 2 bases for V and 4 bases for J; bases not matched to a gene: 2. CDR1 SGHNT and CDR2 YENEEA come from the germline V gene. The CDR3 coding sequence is TGTGCCAGCAGCTTACAACTAGCGGGAGAGACCCAGTACCTC. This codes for CASSLQLAGETQYL.

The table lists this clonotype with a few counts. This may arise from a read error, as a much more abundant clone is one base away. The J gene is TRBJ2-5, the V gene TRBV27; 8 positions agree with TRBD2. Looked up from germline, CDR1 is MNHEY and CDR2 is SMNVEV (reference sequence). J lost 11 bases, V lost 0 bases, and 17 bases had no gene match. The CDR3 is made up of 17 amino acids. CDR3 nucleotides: TGTGCCAGCAGTTTATCGCCGGGACTAGGGGGGCGAGGGGAGCAGTACTTC. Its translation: CASSLSPGLGGRGEQYF.

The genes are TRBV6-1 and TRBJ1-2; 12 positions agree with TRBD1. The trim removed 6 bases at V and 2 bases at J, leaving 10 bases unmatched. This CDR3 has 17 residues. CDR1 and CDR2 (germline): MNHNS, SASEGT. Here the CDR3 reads CASRKMGQGAPNYGYTF. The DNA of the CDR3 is TGTGCCAGCAGGAAGATGGGACAGGGGGCGCCGAACTATGGCTACACCTTC.

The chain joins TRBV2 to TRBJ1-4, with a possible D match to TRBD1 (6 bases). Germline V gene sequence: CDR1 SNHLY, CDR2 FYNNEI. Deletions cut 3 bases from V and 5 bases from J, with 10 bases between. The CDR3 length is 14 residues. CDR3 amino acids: CASSEDRRNEKLFF. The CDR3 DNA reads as TGTGCCAGCAGTGAGGACAGACGAAATGAAAAACTGTTTTTT.